Shown below are 28 T cell receptor beta chains from a single sample sequenced in a study of T cells in Graves' hyperthyroidism and ophthalmopathy. Amplification of TCR beta CDR3 regions used RNA as the template. The HTBI primer set was used in a first-round RT-PCR of the TCR CDR3. TCRdb redid the calling of the multiplex PCR reads with MiXCR, one entry per CDR3 protein. Of around 400,000 distinct CDR3 sequences listed, over 12% are singletons. The sequenced material came from blood. The receptors shown here come from a woman aged 55-70 years with Graves' ophthalmopathy.

In its sample, this clonotype was seen a few times. The chain carries TRBV28 and TRBJ1-5; D gene ambiguous. The V gene's germline CDR1 is MDHEN and CDR2 SYDVKM. The ends were cut back, 5 bases at V and 5 bases at J, with 4 bases in the middle. This CDR3 has 11 amino acids. The CDR3 nucleotides are TGTGCCAGCAGTGGGGATCAGCCCCAGCATTTT. Its protein is CASSGDQPQHF. The full variable domain, with the rest looked up from reference TRBV28 and TRBJ1-5, is DVKVTQSSRYLVKRTGEKVFLECVQDMDHENMFWYRQDPGLGLRLIYFSYDVKMKEKGDIPEGYSVSREKKERFSLILESASTNQTSMYLCASSGDQPQHFGDGTRLSIL.

The table lists this clonotype with many counts. The junction departs from germline at one end; a sequencing error may be responsible. The chain employs TRBV11-2 and TRBJ2-1, with TRBD1 matching 10 bases. The germline gives CDR1 SGHAT, CDR2 FQNNGV. The CDR3 sequence is 15 residues long. CDR3: CASSRQGASCNEQFF. The CDR3 DNA reads as TGTGCCAGCAGTCGACAGGGGGCCTCCTGCAATGAGCAGTTCTTC.

The rearrangement links TRBV11-2 to TRBJ2-2; no firm D call. Deletions cut 5 bases from V and 0 bases from J, with 16 bases between. The CDR3 consists of 17 residues. CDR1 and CDR2 (germline): SGHAT, FQNNGV. DNA for the CDR3: TGTGCCAGCAGCCTAACCCGGGCAGGCGCGAACACCGGGGAGCTGTTTTTT. It encodes CASSLTRAGANTGELFF.

This clonotype was seen at least ten times. This sequence joins TRBV7-9 and TRBJ2-3; TRBD2 aligns across 9 bases. J lost 3 bases, V lost 3 bases, and 10 bases had no gene match. The CDR3 contains 17 residues. Germline lookup yields CDR1 SEHNR and CDR2 FQNEAQ (reference sequence). The chain's CDR3 is CASSFPKASGKTDTQYF. The CDR3 DNA is TGTGCCAGCAGCTTCCCGAAAGCTAGCGGGAAAACAGATACGCAGTATTTT.

This clonotype was detected many times. The chain is built from TRBV11-2 and TRBJ1-2; no reliable D call. Germline V gene sequence: CDR1 SGHAT, CDR2 FQNNGV. Trimming stripped 5 bases from V and 3 bases from J, with 7 bases between. The CDR3 spans 12 residues. The CDR3 loop reads CASSGRDYGYTF. In DNA, the CDR3 is TGTGCCAGCAGCGGCCGGGACTATGGCTACACCTTC. The variable domain in full, with the rest retrieved from reference TRBV11-2 and TRBJ1-2, is EAGVAQSPRYKIIEKRQSVAFWCNPISGHATLYWYQQILGQGPKLLIQFQNNGVVDDSQLPKDRFSAERLKGVDSTLKIQPAKLEDSAVYLCASSGRDYGYTFGSGTRLTVV.

This chain connects TRBV6-5 to TRBJ2-6, with 7 bases aligning to TRBD1. V shed 2 bases and J 4 bases; nucleotides not matched to a gene: 5. This CDR3 has 16 residues. Germline values: CDR1 MNHEY, CDR2 SVGAGI. CDR3 DNA sequence: TGTGCCAGCAGTTACCCGACAGGGTCGGGGGCCAACGTCCTGACTTTC. Translated: CASSYPTGSGANVLTF.

This clonotype was detected ten times or more. J is TRBJ2-1 and V is TRBV2; TRBD2 agrees at 8 bases. This CDR3 contains 14 residues. The germline gives CDR1 SNHLY, CDR2 FYNNEI. J was trimmed by 8 bases and V by 4 bases; bases with no gene match: 7. The CDR3, as DNA: TGTGCCAGCAGTGGGCGGACTAGCCGTGATGAGCAGTTCTTC. Encoded protein: CASSGRTSRDEQFF.

The chain combines TRBV20-1 with TRBJ2-5, with D uncertain. Germline V gene lookup returns CDR1 DFQATT and CDR2 SNEGSKA (reference sequence). This CDR3 has 12 amino acids. Between the trimmed V and J ends, which lost 1 base and 3 bases, there was a span of 6 bases. CDR3 sequence reads: CSARVRKETQYF. The CDR3 DNA reads as TGCAGTGCTAGAGTCCGAAAAGAGACCCAGTACTTC.

This clonotype showed up many times. The chain recombines TRBV20-1 with TRBJ2-3, with TRBD1 as a possible D gene (5 bases). Germline V lookup: CDR1 DFQATT, CDR2 SNEGSKA (reference sequence). CDR3 length equals 14 residues. Trimming pared 6 bases from V and 8 bases from J, leaving 21 bases between. CDR3 bases: TGCAGTGCCAGGGAAGGATACCCACAGGTTACGCAGTATTTT. Translating it yields CSAREGYPQVTQYF.

This clonotype was found many times. The rearrangement links TRBV20-1 to TRBJ2-1; 16 bases agree with TRBD2. J was trimmed by 6 bases and V by 5 bases; bases with no gene match: 10. The CDR3 length is 17 residues. Germline-derived CDR1 and CDR2 are DFQATT and SNEGSKA (reference sequence). CDR3 nucleotides: TGCAGTGCTCGGGGGGGGACTAGCGGGAGGGTGGGCAATGAGCAGTTCTTC. Translated, it gives CSARGGTSGRVGNEQFF.

This clonotype was counted ten times or more. The chain links TRBV20-1 to TRBJ2-1, with 8 bases lining up with TRBD1. After removal of 0 bases from V and 8 bases from J, the junction contained 12 bases not matched to a gene. CDR1 is DFQATT and CDR2 is SNEGSKA in the germline V gene (reference sequence). CDR3 length equals 16 residues. CDR3: CSARDTGTGLWDEQFF. DNA for the CDR3: TGCAGTGCTAGAGATACCGGGACAGGCCTCTGGGATGAGCAGTTCTTC.

This clonotype was counted between two and nine times. The chain is built from TRBV28 and TRBJ2-3, with D uncertain. Germline CDR1 is MDHEN and CDR2 is SYDVKM. The CDR3 is made up of 16 amino acids. V was clipped by 6 bases and J by 2 bases, with 18 bases between them. This CDR3 reads CASRRRALRPTDTQYF. The DNA for the CDR3 is TGTGCCAGCAGGCGAAGGGCCCTCAGGCCCACAGATACGCAGTATTTT.

This clonotype showed up many times. The V gene is TRBV11-2, the J gene TRBJ2-7; possible D gene TRBD1, 11 bases. The CDR3 loop spans 20 amino acids. The V gene's germline CDR1 is SGHAT and CDR2 FQNNGV. V gave up 4 bases and J gave up 0 bases, with 28 bases separating them. CDR3 in amino acids: CASSSGQGAASGRGSYEQYF. In DNA form, the CDR3 reads TGTGCCAGCAGCTCCGGACAGGGGGCGGCTAGCGGGAGAGGCTCCTACGAGCAGTACTTC.

This clonotype was detected only once. V and J are TRBV28 and TRBJ2-7; D may be TRBD2 (5 bases). Trimming left V 4 bases short and J 7 bases short, with 14 bases between. The CDR3 has 13 amino acids. The germline gives CDR1 MDHEN, CDR2 SYDVKM. CDR3 in amino acids: CASSSPSTREQYF. DNA for the CDR3: TGTGCCAGCAGTTCCCCTTCCACTAGGGAGCAGTACTTC.

This clonotype was picked up a small number of times. The chain carries TRBV10-3 and TRBJ2-2; a possible D gene is TRBD2 (7 bases). Trimming took 0 bases from V and 5 from J, leaving 16 bases between them. The CDR3 consists of 17 residues. The germline gives CDR1 ENHRY, CDR2 SYGVKD. The CDR3 DNA sequence: TGTGCCATCAGTGAGTCGAGGGGGGGCCTGGGGACCGGGGAGCTGTTTTTT. This codes for CAISESRGGLGTGELFF.

The CDR3 loop reads CASSDRRDQYF. DNA for the CDR3: TGTGCCAGCAGTGATAGGAGGGACCAGTACTTC. The chain employs TRBV2 and TRBJ2-5, with D possibly matching TRBD2 (6 bases). Trimming took 3 bases from V and 10 from J, leaving 9 bases between them. This CDR3 contains 11 residues. Germline V CDR1 and CDR2: SNHLY, FYNNEI.

This clonotype was picked up many times. This sequence joins TRBV7-2 and TRBJ2-1; D uncertain. The CDR3 is 13 amino acids. The germline CDR1 and CDR2 sequences are SGHTA and FQGNSA. Trimming shortened V by 2 bases and J by 15 bases, and 17 bases separated the two germline ends. CDR3 DNA: TGTGCCAGCAGCTTACCTTCACGCAGAATGTGGTTCTTC. Amino acids: CASSLPSRRMWFF.

Ten or more counts support this clonotype. The CDR3 DNA reads as TGTGCCAGCAGCTTAAATGGGGGATACGAGCAGTACTTC. Translated: CASSLNGGYEQYF. The chain is built from TRBV7-3 and TRBJ2-7; D may correspond to TRBD1 or TRBD2 (5 bases each). The germline V and J ends were trimmed by 1 base and 4 bases, with 8 bases remaining between them. The germline gives CDR1 SGHTA, CDR2 FQGTGA. CDR3 length: 13 residues.

This clonotype was counted at least ten times. The rearrangement uses TRBV6-1 and TRBJ2-1, with D tentatively TRBD1 or TRBD2 (5 bases each). Trimming removed 4 bases at V and 4 bases at J, with 14 bases between. The CDR3 has 15 amino acids. Germline loops: CDR1 MNHNS, CDR2 SASEGT. CDR3 sequence reads: CASSVRDANYNEQFF. In DNA form, the CDR3 reads TGTGCCAGCAGTGTCCGGGACGCCAATTACAATGAGCAGTTCTTC.

This clonotype has at least ten counts. The chain combines TRBV30 with TRBJ2-5, with 8 bases identical to TRBD1. CDR1 is GTSNPN, CDR2 SVGIG, per germline (reference sequence). V gave up 2 bases and J gave up 4 bases; unmatched junction bases: 6. The CDR3 has 14 residues. Here the CDR3 reads CAWSRDRRSETQYF. In nucleotides, the CDR3 is TGTGCCTGGAGTAGGGACAGGCGCTCAGAGACCCAGTACTTC.

The CDR3 protein is CASSSRGGEKNEQFF. CDR3 nucleotides: TGCGCCAGCAGCTCACGGGGGGGAGAGAAGAATGAGCAGTTCTTC. The chain uses TRBV4-1 and TRBJ2-1, with 8 bases aligning to TRBD2. The germline V gene encodes CDR1 MGHRA and CDR2 YSYEKL. V was clipped by 5 bases and J by 7 bases; unmatched bases: 10. This CDR3 has 15 amino acids.

This clonotype occurred a few times. The J gene is TRBJ2-2, the V gene TRBV4-1; D not resolved. Trimming took 1 base from V and 0 from J, leaving 12 bases between them. Germline values: CDR1 MGHRA, CDR2 YSYEKL. The CDR3 extends over 17 amino acids. CDR3 sequence (DNA): TGCGCCAGCAGCCAAGGAGGTCTATATCCGAACACCGGGGAGCTGTTTTTT. Amino acid sequence: CASSQGGLYPNTGELFF.

Concerning this clonotype: Given a much more abundant clone one base away, this may be a read error. The J gene is TRBJ2-1, the V gene TRBV7-3; 10 bases match TRBD2. The germline V gene encodes CDR1 SGHTA and CDR2 FQGTGA. The CDR3 sequence is 16 residues long. V shed 5 bases, J shed 12 bases, and the junction held 16 bases outside the gene matches. The CDR3 spells CASSLKSGRAPTGQFF. The CDR3 nucleotides are TGTGCCAGCAGCCTCAAGAGCGGGAGGGCCCCTACGGGGCAGTTCTTC.

This clonotype has a handful of counts. The chain couples TRBV2 to TRBJ2-3; D not resolved. V gave up 1 base and J gave up 1 base, with 9 bases separating them. Germline V gene data show CDR1 as SNHLY and CDR2 as FYNNEI. The CDR3 is made up of 15 amino acids. The CDR3 coding sequence is TGTGCCAGCAGTGAAGGTCCTACACGCACAGATACGCAGTATTTT. It codes for CASSEGPTRTDTQYF.

This clonotype was seen a handful of times. The V call is TRBV19, the J call TRBJ2-1; D perhaps matches TRBD1 (7 bases). Germline V gene lookup returns CDR1 LNHDA and CDR2 SQIVND (reference sequence). V was shortened by 6 bases and J by 4 bases, with 13 bases between the two germline ends. This CDR3 contains 14 residues. The DNA for the CDR3 is TGTGCCAGTAGGGCAGGGGGGTTTTACAATGAGCAGTTCTTC. Translating it yields CASRAGGFYNEQFF.

This clonotype was observed at least ten times. The V gene is TRBV30, the J gene TRBJ1-1; D is unclear. Per germline, CDR1 GTSNPN and CDR2 SVGIG (reference sequence). The length of the CDR3 is 10 residues. V was shortened by 3 bases and J by 5 bases, with 4 bases between the two germline ends. The CDR3 DNA follows: TGTGCCTGGAGCGGGACTGAAGCTTTCTTT. The encoded protein is CAWSGTEAFF. The full variable domain, completed using reference TRBV30 and TRBJ1-1, is SQTIHQWPATLVQPVGSPLSLECTVEGTSNPNLYWYRQAAGRGLQLLFYSVGIGQISSEVPQNLSASRPQDRQFILSSKKLLLSDSGFYLCAWSGTEAFFGQGTRLTVV.

The CDR3: CASSFTGAQNEQFF. In DNA form, the CDR3 reads TGTGCCAGCAGCTTCACAGGGGCCCAAAACGAGCAGTTCTTC. This chain connects TRBV7-9 to TRBJ2-7; 7 bases agree with TRBD1. The J call is uncertain, as TRBJ2-1 better fits the DNA end. The germline gives CDR1 SEHNR, CDR2 FQNEAQ (reference sequence). The CDR3 runs to 14 residues.

Many counts were recorded for this clonotype. This rearrangement joins TRBV28 to TRBJ2-7, with TRBD1 matching 10 bases. The CDR3 extends over 15 amino acids. V was clipped by 1 base and J by 3 bases; unmatched bases: 3. Germline V CDR1 and CDR2: MDHEN, SYDVKM. The CDR3 spells CASSLSGTGDYEQYF. CDR3 sequence (DNA): TGTGCCAGCAGTTTATCCGGGACAGGGGACTACGAGCAGTACTTC.